What follows are 26 T cell receptor beta chains derived from one specimen sequenced in a study of blood T cells in healthy people across ages. Through a sample-barcoded 5' primer and a J-beta primer mix, a second PCR was run for roughly 6 to 11 cycles. TCRdb recomputed calls from the 5' RACE reads with MiXCR, one row per CDR3 protein. The table has hundreds of thousands of distinct CDR3 sequences, approximately 49% seen once. Specimen: blood. These receptors came from an older woman in good health.

The gene calls are TRBV15 and TRBJ2-2; no firm D call. V gave up 3 bases and J gave up 4 bases, with 12 bases separating them. Per the germline V gene, CDR1 is LNHNV and CDR2 is YYDKDF (reference sequence). The CDR3 runs to 15 residues. The CDR3 reads CATSRALRFTGELFF. CDR3 DNA: TGTGCCACCAGCAGGGCCCTCCGGTTCACCGGGGAGCTGTTTTTT.

This clonotype was recorded a few times. The chain recombines TRBV10-3 with TRBJ1-2; D is unclear. The germline V gene encodes CDR1 ENHRY and CDR2 SYGVKD. With 4 bases removed from V and 1 base from J, the gap between germline ends came to 7 bases. This CDR3 is 13 amino acids long. The CDR3 protein is CAISVDFNYGYTF. The CDR3 nucleotides are TGTGCCATCAGTGTTGACTTTAACTATGGCTACACCTTC.

The chain employs TRBV15 and TRBJ1-2; 7 nucleotides match TRBD1. There are 15 residues in the CDR3. V shed 4 bases and J 1 base; nucleotides not matched to a gene: 6. Germline CDR1 is LNHNV and CDR2 is YYDKDF (reference sequence). The CDR3 loop reads CATSMPQGVNYGYTF. CDR3 bases: TGTGCCACCAGCATGCCTCAGGGGGTTAACTATGGCTACACCTTC.

The chain has TRBV9 and TRBJ1-4; the D gene is possibly TRBD1 (6 bases). CDR1 and CDR2 from the germline V gene are SGDLS and YYNGEE. The CDR3 has 16 amino acids. Trimming shortened V by 3 bases and J by 2 bases, and 14 bases separated the two germline ends. The CDR3 region has the DNA TGTGCCAGCAGCGGGGCAGGGGAGGCGACTAATGAAAAACTGTTTTTT. Translating gives CASSGAGEATNEKLFF.

This clonotype was counted only a few times. J is TRBJ2-7 and V is TRBV10-2; no clear D. The CDR3 loop spans 13 amino acids. CDR1 WSHSY and CDR2 SAAADI come from the germline V gene. V lost 7 bases and J 3 bases, leaving 13 bases between the germline ends. CDR3 region: CASMRDNSYEQYF. CDR3 DNA sequence: TGCGCCAGCATGCGAGACAACAGCTACGAGCAGTACTTC.

The sample holds a few counts of this clonotype. This CDR3 is CSASRGGQGYGYTF. The CDR3 DNA sequence: TGCAGTGCTAGTCGGGGGGGCCAGGGCTATGGCTACACCTTC. J is TRBJ1-2 and V is TRBV20-1, with a tentative D call TRBD1 (6 bases). The CDR3 is 14 residues long. V was pared by 3 bases and J by 4 bases, with 15 bases between. CDR1 is DFQATT, CDR2 SNEGSKA, per germline (reference sequence).

The V and J genes are TRBV9 and TRBJ2-1, with TRBD2 identical over 9 bases. The CDR3 runs 15 residues. Germline V gene sequence: CDR1 SGDLS, CDR2 YYNGEE. V was pared by 0 bases and J by 8 bases, with 6 bases of the junction left unmatched. The CDR3 sequence is CASSVGLAEGDEQFF. The CDR3 coding sequence is TGTGCCAGCAGCGTAGGACTAGCGGAGGGGGATGAGCAGTTCTTC.

This clonotype was found a few times. In nucleotides, the CDR3 is TGCGCCAGCAGCAGGGGACTAGAAGAGACCCAGTACTTC. It yields the protein CASSRGLEETQYF. The V and J genes are TRBV5-1 and TRBJ2-7; TRBD2 matches at 8 bases. The J call may be mistaken, given a closer DNA end match to TRBJ2-5. The CDR3 contains 13 residues. CDR1 and CDR2 (germline): SGHRS, YFSETQ.

The rearrangement links TRBV7-2 to TRBJ2-3, with 8 bases aligning to TRBD2. Germline-derived CDR1 and CDR2 are SGHTA and FQGNSA. This CDR3 region has 15 residues. The ends lost 5 bases at V and 4 bases at J; junction bases unmatched: 8. In DNA form, the CDR3 reads TGTGCCAGCAGCCCGCGCGGGGGGCAGGCAGATACGCAGTATTTT. Amino acids: CASSPRGGQADTQYF.

This clonotype was counted once. The chain couples TRBV20-1 to TRBJ2-7; D possibly corresponds to TRBD2 (5 bases). V lost 5 bases, J lost 0 bases, and 17 bases lay in between. Germline V gene data show CDR1 as DFQATT and CDR2 as SNEGSKA (reference sequence). The CDR3 is 15 residues long. This chain's CDR3 is CSASSLEDSSYEQYF. DNA for the CDR3: TGCAGTGCTTCCTCCCTGGAGGATAGCTCCTACGAGCAGTACTTC.

This clonotype was observed a handful of times. This CDR3 is CATSRRGQAEAFF. The CDR3 bases are TGTGCCACCAGCAGACGGGGACAAGCTGAAGCTTTCTTT. The gene calls are TRBV15 and TRBJ1-1, with D possibly matching TRBD1 (6 bases). The V and J ends lost 2 bases and 6 bases respectively, with 10 bases between them. CDR3 size: 13 residues. In germline, CDR1 is LNHNV, CDR2 YYDKDF (reference sequence).

This clonotype occurred a few times. The V gene is TRBV6-7, the J gene TRBJ2-7; no clear D. TRBV6-7 is recorded as an ORF, its role being uncertain. The CDR3 loop spans 12 amino acids. V was pared by 4 bases and J by 3 bases, with 7 bases between. The CDR3 reads CASSCRRYEQYF. In DNA form, the CDR3 reads TGTGCCAGCAGTTGCCGTCGCTACGAGCAGTACTTC.

This clonotype was counted only a few times. The chain links TRBV18 to TRBJ2-1; the D is unclear. The CDR3 is 13 residues long. V lost 3 bases and J lost 4, with 7 bases in between. CDR1 and CDR2 (germline): KGHSH, LQKENI. CDR3 bases: TGTGCCAGCTCACCGACACCGTACAATGAGCAGTTCTTC. This sequence encodes CASSPTPYNEQFF.

The chain has TRBV29-1 and TRBJ1-1; maybe TRBD1 (5 bases). Trimming pared 4 bases from V and 5 bases from J, leaving 11 bases between. This CDR3 contains 12 residues. Germline V gene sequence: CDR1 SQVTM, CDR2 ANQGSEA. Here the CDR3 DNA reads TGCAGCGTTGGCGGGGGTCGAACTGAAGCTTTCTTT. This translates into CSVGGGRTEAFF.

This chain connects TRBV12-3 or TRBV12-4 to TRBJ2-7; tentative D call: TRBD2 (6 bases). Trimming cost V 8 bases and J 2 bases, with 13 bases left between them. The CDR3 contains 13 residues. CDR3 coding DNA: TGTGCCAGCGCCGAGGCGGGGACCTACGAGCAGTACTTC. As protein: CASAEAGTYEQYF.

This clonotype was observed a handful of times. The chain carries TRBV3-1 and TRBJ2-1; D perhaps matches TRBD1 (5 bases). With 0 bases removed from V and 10 bases from J, the gap between germline ends came to 7 bases. The CDR3 covers 12 residues. The germline V gene has CDR1 LGHDT and CDR2 YNNKEL (reference sequence). As DNA, the CDR3 is TGTGCCAGCAGCCAAGATACAGGAGAGCAGTTCTTC. This encodes CASSQDTGEQFF.

This clonotype was counted between two and nine times. V is TRBV20-1 and J is TRBJ1-6; D is perhaps TRBD1 (5 bases). CDR3 size: 15 residues. CDR1 and CDR2 (germline): DFQATT, SNEGSKA (reference sequence). V was clipped by 6 bases and J by 8 bases, with 20 bases between them. The CDR3 DNA sequence: TGCAGTGCCACCCGGGACGGCGCGGGGCATTCACCCCTCCACTTT. It yields the protein CSATRDGAGHSPLHF.

About this clonotype itself: Its ends do not fully match the called genes, so a read error is possible. This sequence joins TRBV20-1 and TRBJ2-2; 9 bases match TRBD2. The CDR3 consists of 17 residues. Germline CDR1 and CDR2: DFQATT and SNEGSKA (reference sequence). Here the CDR3 reads CSARDPRSGGNPGELFF. The CDR3 DNA reads TGCAGTGCTAGAGATCCCCGGAGCGGGGGGAACCCCGGGGAGCTGTTTTTT.

The chain carries TRBV20-1 and TRBJ2-3; 7 positions match TRBD2. The CDR3 contains 15 residues. Germline V gives CDR1 DFQATT, CDR2 SNEGSKA (reference sequence). V lost 4 bases, J lost 2 bases, and 9 bases stayed unmatched. CDR3 sequence: CSATSRREFTDTQYF. CDR3 DNA sequence: TGCAGTGCTACTTCCAGGCGGGAGTTCACAGATACGCAGTATTTT.

This clonotype showed up many times. CDR3 sequence reads: CAIMGTGTILNYGYTF. The CDR3 region has the DNA TGTGCCATCATGGGTACCGGGACTATTCTAAACTATGGCTACACCTTC. The genes are TRBV10-3 and TRBJ1-2; D perhaps matches TRBD1 (5 bases). The germline V gene encodes CDR1 ENHRY and CDR2 SYGVKD. The CDR3 is 16 residues long. V was trimmed by 7 bases and J by 2 bases, leaving 20 bases between them.

This clonotype has only a few counts. The chain is built from TRBV7-9 and TRBJ2-7, with no clear D. CDR1 is SEHNR and CDR2 is FQNEAQ in the germline V gene (reference sequence). The length of the CDR3 is 15 residues. V was shortened by 1 base and J by 2 bases, with 12 bases between the two germline ends. This CDR3 is CASSLDSFGTYEQYF. The CDR3 DNA follows: TGTGCCAGCAGCTTAGACTCATTTGGGACCTACGAGCAGTACTTC.

This clonotype has more than one count but fewer than ten. The gene calls are TRBV10-2 and TRBJ1-2; the D gene is possibly TRBD1 (5 bases). Germline V CDR1 and CDR2: WSHSY, SAAADI. This CDR3 comprises 13 residues. Trimming pared 4 bases from V and 7 bases from J, leaving 13 bases between. CDR3 bases: TGCGCCAGCAGTGGTCGGGGAGGGGTTGGCTACACCTTC. Protein: CASSGRGGVGYTF.

The V and J genes are TRBV20-1 and TRBJ2-7; no clear D gene. Germline assignment: CDR1 DFQATT and CDR2 SNEGSKA (reference sequence). The CDR3 length is 12 residues. The V and J ends lost 0 bases and 1 base respectively, with 4 bases between them. CDR3 nucleotide sequence: TGCAGTGCTAGAGATTTATCCTACGAGCAGTACTTC. Translated: CSARDLSYEQYF.

The gene calls are TRBV20-1 and TRBJ1-2, with D maybe TRBD1 (5 bases). V dropped 1 base and J dropped 0 bases, with 24 bases sitting between them. The germline gives CDR1 DFQATT, CDR2 SNEGSKA (reference sequence). CDR3 size: 19 residues. Here the CDR3 reads CSARGGGSFQSPSNYGYTF. Here the CDR3 DNA reads TGCAGTGCTAGAGGGGGGGGGTCTTTCCAATCGCCGTCTAACTATGGCTACACCTTC.

The table lists this clonotype with a few counts. This may stem from a read error, because a much larger clone lies one nucleotide away. The chain is built from TRBV7-2 and TRBJ2-7; 13 bases line up with TRBD2. Germline V lookup: CDR1 SGHTA, CDR2 FQGNSA. This CDR3 contains 17 residues. Trimming cost V 0 bases and J 4 bases; bases outside gene matches: 6. The CDR3: CASSLATSGGAGYEQYF. Here the CDR3 DNA reads TGTGCCAGCAGCTTAGCCACTAGCGGGGGGGCCGGGTACGAGCAGTACTTC.

The genes are TRBV20-1 and TRBJ2-7; D is possibly TRBD1 or TRBD2 (5 bases each). The CDR3 runs 15 residues. V lost 0 bases, J lost 3 bases, and 15 bases lay in between. Germline values: CDR1 DFQATT, CDR2 SNEGSKA (reference sequence). The CDR3 loop is CSARDPGRSIYEQYF. The CDR3 DNA sequence: TGCAGTGCTAGAGATCCGGGACGGAGTATCTACGAGCAGTACTTC.